Included here is one T cell receptor (beta chain) sequence, with context. The sample originates from a study of T cell changes during pregnancy in multiple sclerosis. The CDR3 runs to 13 residues. Germline CDR1 reads SGHRS; CDR2 reads YFSETQ. Trimming stripped 4 bases from V and 6 bases from J, with 11 bases between. Sequencing was performed with immunoSEQ multiplex PCR; in TCRdb, only in-frame clones are kept and a portion is missing. The sample has tens of thousands of clones, roughly nine tenths seen once. The chain is built from TRBV5-1 and TRBJ2-1; D perhaps matches TRBD2 (6 bases). This material consisted of peripheral blood, taken in the second trimester of pregnancy. The TCR comes from a female donor in good health, enrolled as a control in a pregnancy study. DNA of the CDR3: TGCGCCAGCAGCGGCGGGACTCCCAATGAGCAGTTCTTC. As protein: CASSGGTPNEQFF.